Shown below are 5 T cell receptor beta chains from a single sample sequenced in a study of blood T cell repertoires in COVID-19. TCRdb keeps only in-frame clones here, not all; method: immunoSEQ multiplex PCR. The sample lists roughly 150,000 clones, roughly 93% occurring once. Sequencing was carried out using peripheral blood. The receptors originated from a man between 18 and 29 years old with COVID-19, enrolled during active disease.

The chain links TRBV9 to TRBJ2-7; the match to TRBD2 covers 13 bases. Germline CDR1 SGDLS, CDR2 YYNGEE. V lost 4 bases to trimming and J lost 2 bases; unmatched junction nucleotides: 6. The CDR3 runs to 16 residues. CDR3: CASSPGTSGNPYEQYF. CDR3 DNA sequence: TGTGCCAGCAGCCCCGGGACTAGCGGGAACCCCTACGAGCAGTACTTC.

The rearrangement uses TRBV30 and TRBJ2-7, with 8 bases lining up with TRBD2. Per germline, CDR1 GTSNPN and CDR2 SVGIG (reference sequence). V was clipped by 8 bases and J by 6 bases; unmatched bases: 24. This CDR3 is built from 17 residues. In nucleotides, the CDR3 is TGTGCCGGGCGGCTGCCGGGACTAGGAGGGGGGGGACGCGAGCAGTACTTC. Protein: CAGRLPGLGGGGREQYF.

The chain carries TRBV6-2 or TRBV6-3 and TRBJ2-7, with D perhaps matching TRBD1 (5 bases). The CDR3 consists of 13 residues. Deletions cut 0 bases from V and 3 bases from J, with 6 bases between. The germline V gene encodes CDR1 MNHEY and CDR2 SVGEGT. CDR3 protein: CASSYSDNYEQYF. The CDR3 DNA sequence: TGTGCCAGCAGTTACTCGGACAACTACGAGCAGTACTTC.

The chain employs TRBV9 and TRBJ2-1, with 11 bases lining up with TRBD2. The CDR3 runs to 18 residues. Losses at the gene ends were 4 bases for V and 0 bases for J; bases not matched to a gene: 9. Germline V gene lookup returns CDR1 SGDLS and CDR2 YYNGEE. This CDR3 is CASSSGLAGRSSYNEQFF. CDR3 nucleotides: TGTGCCAGCAGCTCTGGACTAGCGGGCCGGAGCTCCTACAATGAGCAGTTCTTC.

The chain joins TRBV6-2 or TRBV6-3 to TRBJ2-1; TRBD1 might be the D (6 bases). CDR1 and CDR2 from the germline V gene are MNHEY and SVGEGT. V was cut by 5 bases and J by 6 bases, with 11 bases left in between. CDR3 size: 13 residues. CDR3 loop: CASSVQGPNEQFF. CDR3 coding DNA: TGTGCCAGCAGTGTACAGGGTCCCAATGAGCAGTTCTTC.